These 15 T cell receptor beta chains came from one sample sequenced in a study of T cells in Graves' hyperthyroidism and ophthalmopathy. Authors of the study amplified TCR beta CDR3 regions from RNA transcripts. The TCR CDR3 first-round RT-PCR relied on the HTBI primer set. TCRdb re-derived calls from the multiplex PCR reads in MiXCR, one entry per CDR3 protein. The sample includes a few hundred thousand distinct CDR3 sequences, around 14% of them seen just once. Sequenced: blood. The receptors stem from a woman in her 30s with Graves' hyperthyroidism.

In this sample, this clonotype turned up many times. The gene calls are TRBV20-1 and TRBJ1-5; the D is unclear. CDR1 and CDR2 (germline): DFQATT, SNEGSKA (reference sequence). CDR3 length: 14 amino acids. V was pared by 5 bases and J by 0 bases, with 11 bases between. This CDR3 reads CSADADRSNQPQHF. The CDR3 nucleotides read TGCAGTGCTGACGCTGACCGTAGCAATCAGCCCCAGCATTTT.

The chain carries TRBV6-1 and TRBJ2-2; a possible D gene is TRBD1 (5 bases). CDR1 MNHNS and CDR2 SASEGT come from the germline V gene. The CDR3 consists of 13 residues. V was clipped by 4 bases and J by 7 bases, with 10 bases between them. The CDR3 here is CASSATGNGELFF. The CDR3 bases are TGTGCCAGCAGTGCTACAGGAAACGGGGAGCTGTTTTTT.

Of note for this clonotype: A much larger clonotype is one base distant, so this may be a read error. The genes are TRBV2 and TRBJ2-2; 15 bases line up with TRBD2. The length of the CDR3 is 16 residues. Germline CDR1 is SNHLY and CDR2 is FYNNEI. CDR3 amino acids: CDSIGLAGGLSGELFF. Written as DNA, the CDR3 is TGTGACAGCATCGGACTAGCGGGAGGGCTGAGCGGGGAGCTGTTTTTT.

V and J are TRBV20-1 and TRBJ1-6; TRBD1 matches 10 bases. Unmatched junction bases numbered 19, after V lost 3 bases and J lost 14 bases. Germline-derived CDR1 and CDR2 are DFQATT and SNEGSKA (reference sequence). The CDR3 covers 17 residues. CDR3 sequence: CSASVKRDRGPLSSLHF. CDR3 sequence (DNA): TGCAGTGCTAGCGTAAAAAGGGACAGGGGCCCTCTTAGCTCCCTCCACTTT.

This chain connects TRBV10-3 to TRBJ2-6; D is ambiguous. The germline V gene encodes CDR1 ENHRY and CDR2 SYGVKD. The ends were cut back, 5 bases at V and 0 bases at J, with 14 bases in the middle. This CDR3 is 17 amino acids long. DNA of the CDR3: TGTGCCATCAGTCCTCCTGTTCCCAGCTCTGGGGCCAACGTCCTGACTTTC. It codes for CAISPPVPSSGANVLTF.

The chain has TRBV10-3 and TRBJ2-7, with TRBD2 as a possible D gene (6 bases). Trimming took 11 bases from V and 5 from J, leaving 19 bases between them. CDR3 length equals 13 residues. Germline values: CDR1 ENHRY, CDR2 SYGVKD. The CDR3 protein is CACRSSEIDEQYF. The DNA of the CDR3 is TGTGCCTGCAGGTCTAGCGAAATCGACGAGCAGTACTTC.

The rearrangement uses TRBV4-1 and TRBJ1-4; D remains ambiguous. Trimming pared 3 bases from V and 1 base from J, leaving 9 bases between. The CDR3 contains 15 residues. Germline V lookup: CDR1 MGHRA, CDR2 YSYEKL. The CDR3 DNA reads TGCGCCAGCAGCCATATCGGGGTAACTAATGAAAAACTGTTTTTT. Translation gives CASSHIGVTNEKLFF.

This clonotype was recorded many times. The V and J genes are TRBV3-1 and TRBJ1-5; D uncertain. Germline V gene sequence: CDR1 LGHDT, CDR2 YNNKEL (reference sequence). Trimming stripped 3 bases from V and 2 bases from J, with 5 bases between. The CDR3 is 13 residues long. This chain's CDR3 is CASSQAGNQPQHF. Here the CDR3 DNA reads TGTGCCAGCAGCCAGGCCGGCAATCAGCCCCAGCATTTT. Combining the CDR3 with reference TRBV3-1 and TRBJ1-5 gives the whole variable domain DTAVSQTPKYLVTQMGNDKSIKCEQNLGHDTMYWYKQDSKKFLKIMFSYNNKELIINETVPNRFSPKSPDKAHLNLHINSLELGDSAVYFCASSQAGNQPQHFGDGTRLSIL.

The V call is TRBV19, the J call TRBJ2-1; no reliable D call. CDR1 LNHDA and CDR2 SQIVND come from the germline V gene (reference sequence). V shed 5 bases and J shed 0 bases, with 14 bases lying between them. The CDR3 is 16 residues long. The CDR3 spells CASSPLQASSYNEQFF. In nucleotides, the CDR3 is TGTGCCAGTAGTCCCTTGCAGGCAAGCTCCTACAATGAGCAGTTCTTC.

This clonotype was observed many times. The gene calls are TRBV27 and TRBJ2-2; no clear D gene. The length of the CDR3 is 13 residues. The V gene's germline CDR1 is MNHEY and CDR2 SMNVEV (reference sequence). V lost 5 bases, J lost 2 bases, and 6 bases lay in between. CDR3 sequence reads: CASSLHNTGELFF. CDR3 in DNA: TGTGCCAGCAGTCTACATAACACCGGGGAGCTGTTTTTT.

This clonotype was counted many times. The chain combines TRBV6-1 with TRBJ2-1; 14 bases line up with TRBD2. CDR3 length equals 15 residues. Germline assignment: CDR1 MNHNS and CDR2 SASEGT. J gave up 8 bases and V 8 bases, and 8 bases lay outside the gene matches. The CDR3 bases are TGTGCCAGCCTGAGACTAGCGGGAGGGGCGGATGAGCAGTTCTTC. This sequence encodes CASLRLAGGADEQFF.

The sample holds a few counts of this clonotype. As DNA, the CDR3 is TGTGCCAGCAGTTTAGTAGGGGGCCTCTATGGCGGGGAGCTGTTTTTT. Translating gives CASSLVGGLYGGELFF. The rearrangement joins TRBV27 to TRBJ2-2; TRBD1 matches at 7 bases. V lost 2 bases and J lost 7; bases outside the gene matches: 10. Per germline, CDR1 MNHEY and CDR2 SMNVEV (reference sequence). The CDR3 sequence is 16 residues long.

The CDR3 region is CASSQMIGQDSSYNSPLHF. CDR3 coding DNA: TGTGCCAGCAGCCAAATGATCGGACAGGACAGCTCCTATAATTCACCCCTCCACTTT. V and J are TRBV7-9 and TRBJ1-6; TRBD1 matches 7 bases. Germline V gene sequence: CDR1 SEHNR, CDR2 FQNEAQ (reference sequence). The length of the CDR3 is 19 residues. The trim removed 5 bases at V and 0 bases at J, leaving 13 bases unmatched.

This clonotype was seen a handful of times. This chain joins TRBV6-1 and TRBJ2-2; D is uncertain. There are 12 residues in the CDR3. V was pared by 5 bases and J by 4 bases, with 5 bases between. Germline lookup yields CDR1 MNHNS and CDR2 SASEGT. DNA of the CDR3: TGTGCCAGCAGTACCGGCACCGGGGAGCTGTTTTTT. This encodes CASSTGTGELFF.

This clonotype was seen many times. The V gene is TRBV11-2, the J gene TRBJ2-5; D remains unclear. Deletions cut 4 bases from V and 4 bases from J, with 10 bases between. This CDR3 region has 13 residues. CDR1 and CDR2 from the germline V gene are SGHAT and FQNNGV. The CDR3 region is CASSSPELETQYF. The CDR3 DNA sequence: TGTGCCAGCAGCTCTCCGGAATTAGAGACCCAGTACTTC.